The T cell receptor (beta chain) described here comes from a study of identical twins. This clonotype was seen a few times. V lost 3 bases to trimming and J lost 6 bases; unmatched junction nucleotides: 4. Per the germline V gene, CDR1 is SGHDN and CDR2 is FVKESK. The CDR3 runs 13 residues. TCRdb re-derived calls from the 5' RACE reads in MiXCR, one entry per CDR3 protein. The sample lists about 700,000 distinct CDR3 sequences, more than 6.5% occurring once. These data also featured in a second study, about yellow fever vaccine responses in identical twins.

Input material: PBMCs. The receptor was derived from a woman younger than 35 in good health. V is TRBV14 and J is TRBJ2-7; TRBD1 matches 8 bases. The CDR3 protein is CASSHGRGLEQYF. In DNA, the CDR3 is TGTGCCAGCAGCCATGGCAGGGGGCTCGAGCAGTACTTC. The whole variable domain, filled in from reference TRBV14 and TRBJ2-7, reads EAGVTQFPSHSVIEKGQTVTLRCDPISGHDNLYWYRRVMGKEIKFLLHFVKESKQDESGMPNNRFLAERTGGTYSTLKVQPAELEDSGVYFCASSHGRGLEQYFGPGTRLTVT.